This T cell receptor (beta chain) was sequenced in a study of T cells after yellow fever vaccination. Findings and caveats of the study: A weaker secondary response peaked on day 5, the primary on day 15.

Germline loops: CDR1 LGHNA, CDR2 YSLEER. The V and J ends lost 0 bases and 5 bases, in that order; junction bases with no gene match: 3. This CDR3 has 14 residues. About this clonotype: Its cognate antigen is unknown.

TCRdb used MiXCR to reprocess the 5' RACE reads, holding one entry per CDR3 protein. Here the sample spans a few hundred thousand distinct CDR3 sequences, 10% to 15% being singletons. The V and J genes are TRBV4-3 and TRBJ1-2; 7 bases line up with TRBD1. This TCR was sampled from a man aged 25-45 years who received the YFV17D yellow fever vaccine. Sequenced here: CD4+ T cells sorted from PBMCs, sampled 45 days after the yellow fever booster vaccination. As DNA, the CDR3 is TGCGCCAGCAGCCAAGACCAGGGACAGTATGGCTACACCTTC. Translating it yields CASSQDQGQYGYTF.